Below are 2 T cell receptor beta chains sequenced from a single sample in a study of CD8+ T cells in alopecia areata. RNA was extracted and reverse transcribed into cDNA as the sequencing template. Libraries were prepared by immunoSEQ multiplex PCR; TCRdb keeps only in-frame clonotypes and omits some of them. The sample carries some 210,000 clones, 50% to 65% recorded once. The sample was CD4+ T cells sorted from blood, taken at week 0. These receptor sequences come from a human donor with alopecia areata.

The rearrangement uses TRBV25-1 and TRBJ2-2; TRBD1 aligns across 9 bases. CDR1 MGHDK and CDR2 SYGVNS come from the germline V gene. The CDR3 spans 14 residues. After removal of 6 bases from V and 6 bases from J, the junction contained 5 bases not matched to a gene. As DNA, the CDR3 is TGTGCCAGCAGAAGGGACAGGGACTCCGGGGAGCTGTTTTTT. Translating gives CASRRDRDSGELFF.

This clone was seen only a few times. The V call is TRBV2, the J call TRBJ2-3, with unresolved D. V dropped 4 bases and J dropped 0 bases, with 11 bases sitting between them. The CDR3 is 15 residues long. Germline-derived CDR1 and CDR2 are SNHLY and FYNNEI. CDR3 DNA sequence: TGTGCCAGCAGTGCAGCGTTATTCAGCACAGATACGCAGTATTTT. Translated, it gives CASSAALFSTDTQYF.